These T cell receptor beta chains were read from a single sample in a study of blood T cell repertoires in COVID-19. The data were produced by immunoSEQ multiplex PCR, yet TCRdb's version contains in-frame clones alone and is incomplete. The table includes about 140,000 clones, around 83% detected once. The sequencing sample was made of peripheral blood. These receptors were obtained from a man aged 55 to 70 with active or convalescent COVID-19. The CDR3 runs from the conserved cysteine through the conserved F or W. The D gene is left open where the match is weak. Some rows have no size entry. The others give once, few or many, or a class for an expanded clone.

j_call d_call v_call clone_size cdr3_length cdr3_aa cdr3_nt
TRBJ1-2 NA TRBV4-3 NA 15 CASSQQPDSNYGYTF TGCGCCAGCAGCCAACAACCTGACAGCAACTATGGCTACACCTTC
TRBJ2-7 NA TRBV7-2 NA 15 CASSLESGSVYEQYF TGTGCCAGCAGCTTAGAGTCGGGATCAGTCTACGAGCAGTACTTC
TRBJ2-2 TRBD1 TRBV5-6 NA 16 CASSSAGTEFTGELFF TGTGCCAGCAGCTCCGCCGGGACAGAGTTCACCGGGGAGCTGTTTTTT
TRBJ2-1 TRBD1 TRBV10-3 NA 13 CAARDREGDEQFF TGTGCCGCCCGGGACAGGGAGGGTGATGAGCAGTTCTTC
TRBJ1-2 NA TRBV29-1 once 13 CSVPATGGYGYTF TGCAGCGTCCCAGCGACGGGAGGCTATGGCTACACCTTC
TRBJ1-2 TRBD1 TRBV30 NA 13 CAWSGQGYYGYTF TGTGCCTGGAGTGGACAGGGGTACTATGGCTACACCTTC
TRBJ2-2 NA TRBV29-1 NA 13 CSVVGEVTGELFF TGCAGCGTTGTTGGAGAGGTCACCGGGGAGCTGTTTTTT
TRBJ1-4 NA TRBV2 NA 14 CASIRESHGEKLFF TGTGCCAGCATCCGGGAGTCCCATGGTGAAAAACTGTTTTTT
TRBJ1-1 NA TRBV2 NA 14 CASILQVVGTEAFF TGTGCCAGCATCCTACAGGTCGTTGGAACTGAAGCTTTCTTT
TRBJ2-3 NA TRBV7-9 NA 14 CASSLGTSTDTQYF TGTGCCAGCAGCTTAGGCACTTCCACAGATACGCAGTATTTT
TRBJ2-1 TRBD1 TRBV6-5 NA 15 CASSFRDSIYNEQFF TGTGCCAGCAGTTTCCGGGACAGCATCTACAATGAGCAGTTCTTC
TRBJ1-5 TRBD1 TRBV6-5 once 15 CASSLGQGIQQPQHF TGTGCCAGCAGCTTGGGACAGGGGATACAGCAGCCCCAGCATTTT
TRBJ1-6 NA TRBV9 NA 14 CASSVGAEDSPLHF TGTGCCAGCAGCGTAGGGGCCGAAGATTCACCCCTCCACTTT
TRBJ2-2 TRBD2 TRBV6-6 NA 15 CASSRLAKNTGELFF TGTGCCAGCAGCCGACTAGCGAAGAACACCGGGGAGCTGTTTTTT
TRBJ2-1 TRBD2 TRBV5-1 NA 16 CASSAGLAGDVNEQFF TGCGCCAGCAGCGCAGGACTAGCGGGAGATGTAAATGAGCAGTTCTTC
TRBJ2-2 TRBD2 TRBV2 NA 17 CASSGPPGTRGTGELFF TGTGCCAGCAGTGGGCCCCCCGGGACTAGGGGCACCGGGGAGCTGTTTTTT
TRBJ1-2 NA TRBV19 NA 16 CASRPGLSPSNYGYTF TGTGCCAGTCGACCAGGGTTGTCCCCTTCTAACTATGGCTACACCTTC
TRBJ2-2 NA TRBV7-2 NA 16 CASSLIAAGNTGELFF TGTGCCAGCAGCTTAATCGCGGCGGGGAACACCGGGGAGCTGTTTTTT
TRBJ2-3 TRBD1 TRBV6-5 NA 14 CASRDRANTDTQYF TGTGCCAGCAGAGACAGGGCAAACACAGATACGCAGTATTTT
TRBJ2-7 NA TRBV2 NA 14 CASSGTPSSYEQYF TGTGCCAGCAGTGGGACTCCGAGCTCCTACGAGCAGTACTTC
TRBJ2-2 NA TRBV9 NA 17 CASSVAQDRQNTGELFF TGTGCCAGCAGCGTAGCTCAGGACAGACAGAACACCGGGGAGCTGTTTTTT
TRBJ2-1 NA TRBV5-8 NA 16 CASSLGVRSSYNEQFF TGTGCCAGCAGCTTGGGTGTCCGGAGCTCCTACAATGAGCAGTTCTTC
TRBJ1-1 NA TRBV6-2/TRBV6-3 NA 14 CASSLAGMNTEAFF TGTGCCAGCAGTTTGGCCGGGATGAACACTGAAGCTTTCTTT
TRBJ1-3 NA TRBV19 NA 15 CASSSGPNSGNTIYF TGTGCCAGTAGTTCAGGGCCAAACTCTGGAAACACCATATATTTT
TRBJ2-1 NA TRBV7-8 NA 15 CASSPDTFSYNEQFF TGTGCCAGCAGCCCCGACACCTTCTCCTACAATGAGCAGTTCTTC
TRBJ2-1 TRBD2 TRBV14 few 14 CASSQRTRNNEQFF TGTGCCAGCAGCCAAAGGACTAGGAACAATGAGCAGTTCTTC
TRBJ1-6 NA TRBV3-1/TRBV3-2 NA 15 CASSQVPGSSSPLHF TGTGCCAGCAGCCAGGTTCCGGGGAGCAGTTCACCCCTCCACTTT
TRBJ1-1 NA TRBV18 NA 14 CASSPPLSATEAFF TGTGCCAGCTCACCACCATTGAGTGCCACTGAAGCTTTCTTT
TRBJ1-5 TRBD1 TRBV5-6 NA 15 CASSQGDWSNQPQHF TGTGCCAGCAGCCAGGGGGACTGGAGCAATCAGCCCCAGCATTTT
TRBJ2-2 NA TRBV19 NA 16 CAYPPLQGRNTGELFF TGTGCCTACCCGCCGCTTCAGGGTAGAAACACCGGGGAGCTGTTTTTT
TRBJ1-2 NA TRBV27 NA 15 CASSLSQEGNYGYTF TGTGCCAGCAGTTTATCGCAGGAGGGTAACTATGGCTACACCTTC
TRBJ2-7 NA TRBV4-3 NA 17 CASSQDLVAASSYEQYF TGCGCCAGCAGCCAAGATCTGGTAGCTGCGAGCTCCTACGAGCAGTACTTC
TRBJ1-2 NA TRBV3-1/TRBV3-2 NA 15 CASSPNPGGNYGYTF TGTGCCAGCAGCCCCAACCCGGGGGGGAACTATGGCTACACCTTC
TRBJ2-7 NA TRBV11-1 NA 14 CASSFGPYSYEQYF TGTGCCAGCAGCTTTGGCCCGTACTCCTACGAGCAGTACTTC
TRBJ1-2 NA TRBV7-2 NA 14 CASSLDSTYYGYTF TGTGCCAGCAGCTTAGACAGTACTTACTATGGCTACACCTTC